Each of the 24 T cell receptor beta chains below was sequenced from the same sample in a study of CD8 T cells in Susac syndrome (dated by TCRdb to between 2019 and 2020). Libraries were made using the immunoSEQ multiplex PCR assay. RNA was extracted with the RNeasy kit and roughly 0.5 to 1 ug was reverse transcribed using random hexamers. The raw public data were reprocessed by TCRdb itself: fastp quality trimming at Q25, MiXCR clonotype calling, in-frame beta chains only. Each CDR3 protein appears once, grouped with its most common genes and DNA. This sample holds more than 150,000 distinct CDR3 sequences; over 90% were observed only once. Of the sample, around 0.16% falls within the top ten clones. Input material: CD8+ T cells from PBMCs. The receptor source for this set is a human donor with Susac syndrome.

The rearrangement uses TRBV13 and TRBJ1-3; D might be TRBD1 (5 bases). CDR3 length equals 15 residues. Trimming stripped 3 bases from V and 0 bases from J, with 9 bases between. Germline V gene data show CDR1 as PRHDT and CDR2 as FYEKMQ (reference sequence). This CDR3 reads CASSFTGPSGNTIYF. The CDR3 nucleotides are TGTGCCAGCAGCTTTACAGGCCCCTCTGGAAACACCATATATTTT.

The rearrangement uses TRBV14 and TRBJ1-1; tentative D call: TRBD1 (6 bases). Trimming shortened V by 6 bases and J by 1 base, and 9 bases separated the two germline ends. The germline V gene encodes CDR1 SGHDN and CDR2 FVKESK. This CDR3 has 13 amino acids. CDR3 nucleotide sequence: TGTGCCAGCAGGGAAGGGGGGAACACTGAAGCTTTCTTT. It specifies CASREGGNTEAFF.

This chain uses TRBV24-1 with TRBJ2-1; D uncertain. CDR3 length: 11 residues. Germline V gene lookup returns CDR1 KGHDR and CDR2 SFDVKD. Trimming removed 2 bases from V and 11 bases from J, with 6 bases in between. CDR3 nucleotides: TGTGCCACCAGTGATTCTATTCAGCAGTTCTTC. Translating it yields CATSDSIQQFF.

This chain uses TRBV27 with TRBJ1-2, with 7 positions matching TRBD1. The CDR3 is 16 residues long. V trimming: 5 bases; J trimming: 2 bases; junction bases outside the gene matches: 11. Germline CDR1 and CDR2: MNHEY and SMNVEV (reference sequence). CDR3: CASSPGGQSLNYGYTF. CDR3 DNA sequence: TGTGCCAGCAGTCCAGGGGGTCAGTCACTAAACTATGGCTACACCTTC.

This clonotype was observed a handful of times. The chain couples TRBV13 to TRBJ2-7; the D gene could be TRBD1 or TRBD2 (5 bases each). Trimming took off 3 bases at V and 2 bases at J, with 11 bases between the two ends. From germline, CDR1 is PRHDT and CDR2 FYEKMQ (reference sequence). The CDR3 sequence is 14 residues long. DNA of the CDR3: TGTGCCAGCAGCTTGGTTGGGGGAACCTACGAGCAGTACTTC. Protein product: CASSLVGGTYEQYF.

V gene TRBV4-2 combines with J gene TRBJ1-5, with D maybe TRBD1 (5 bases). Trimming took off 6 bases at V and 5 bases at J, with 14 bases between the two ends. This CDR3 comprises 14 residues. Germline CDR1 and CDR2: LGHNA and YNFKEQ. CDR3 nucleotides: TGTGCCAGCAGTGGTGGGGCACAAGATCAGCCCCAGCATTTT. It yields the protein CASSGGAQDQPQHF.

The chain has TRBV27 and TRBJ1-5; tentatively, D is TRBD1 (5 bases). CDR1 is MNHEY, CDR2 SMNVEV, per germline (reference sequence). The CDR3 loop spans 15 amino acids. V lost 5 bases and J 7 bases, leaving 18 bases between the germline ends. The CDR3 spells CASSPQENLEQPQHF. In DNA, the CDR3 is TGTGCCAGCAGTCCACAGGAGAACCTTGAACAGCCCCAGCATTTT.

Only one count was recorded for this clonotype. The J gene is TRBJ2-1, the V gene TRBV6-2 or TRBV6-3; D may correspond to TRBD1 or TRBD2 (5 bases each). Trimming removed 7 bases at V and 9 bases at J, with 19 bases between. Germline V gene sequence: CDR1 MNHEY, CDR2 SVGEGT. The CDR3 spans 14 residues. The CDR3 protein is CASTTTTEGIEQFF. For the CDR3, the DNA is TGTGCCAGCACTACAACGACCGAGGGGATTGAGCAGTTCTTC.

CDR3 DNA sequence: TGTGCCACCAGAGAGTCAGGGGGCTTCTCTGGAAACACCATATATTTT. It codes for CATRESGGFSGNTIYF. The chain joins TRBV24-1 to TRBJ1-3; 8 bases line up with TRBD1. This CDR3 has 16 residues. CDR1 KGHDR and CDR2 SFDVKD come from the germline V gene. V shed 7 bases and J 0 bases; nucleotides not matched to a gene: 7.

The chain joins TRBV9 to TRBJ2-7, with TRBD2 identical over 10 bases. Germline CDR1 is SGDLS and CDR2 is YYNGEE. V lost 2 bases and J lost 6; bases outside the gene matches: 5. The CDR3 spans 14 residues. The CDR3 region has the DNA TGTGCCAGCAGCGTCACTAGCGGGACGGGCGAGCAGTACTTC. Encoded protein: CASSVTSGTGEQYF.

The CDR3 protein is CASSFGTGGEKETQYF. The CDR3 nucleotides read TGTGCCAGCAGTTTTGGGACAGGGGGAGAGAAAGAGACCCAGTACTTC. V usage is TRBV6-5 and J usage is TRBJ2-5, with 11 bases that match TRBD1. With 4 bases clipped from V and 3 bases from J, the junction kept 7 bases outside the gene matches. In germline, CDR1 is MNHEY, CDR2 SVGAGI. The CDR3 runs to 16 residues.

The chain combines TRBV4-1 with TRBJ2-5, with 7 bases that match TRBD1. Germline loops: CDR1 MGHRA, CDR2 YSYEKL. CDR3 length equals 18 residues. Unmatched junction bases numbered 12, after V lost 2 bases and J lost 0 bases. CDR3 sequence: CASSQRGRVRANQETQYF. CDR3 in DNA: TGCGCCAGCAGCCAAAGGGGGCGGGTGAGGGCCAACCAAGAGACCCAGTACTTC.

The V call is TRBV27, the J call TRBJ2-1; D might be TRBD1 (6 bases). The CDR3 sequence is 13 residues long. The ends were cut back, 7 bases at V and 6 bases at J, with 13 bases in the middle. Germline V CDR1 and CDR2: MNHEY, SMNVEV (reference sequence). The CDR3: CASNNRDRNEQFF. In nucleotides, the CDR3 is TGTGCCAGCAACAACAGGGACCGCAATGAGCAGTTCTTC.

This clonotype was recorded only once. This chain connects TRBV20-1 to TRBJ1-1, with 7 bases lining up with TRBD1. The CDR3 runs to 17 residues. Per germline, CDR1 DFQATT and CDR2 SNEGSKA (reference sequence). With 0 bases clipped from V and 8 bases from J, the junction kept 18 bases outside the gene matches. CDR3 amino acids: CSARESGDSIFNDEAFF. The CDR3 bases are TGCAGTGCTAGAGAGAGTGGGGACAGCATATTCAATGACGAAGCTTTCTTT.

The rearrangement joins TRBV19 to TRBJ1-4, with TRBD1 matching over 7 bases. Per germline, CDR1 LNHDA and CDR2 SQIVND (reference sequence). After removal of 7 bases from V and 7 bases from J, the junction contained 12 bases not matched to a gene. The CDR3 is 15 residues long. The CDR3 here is CASTRQGEGGEKLFF. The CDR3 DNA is TGTGCCAGTACCAGACAGGGTGAAGGGGGTGAAAAACTGTTTTTT.

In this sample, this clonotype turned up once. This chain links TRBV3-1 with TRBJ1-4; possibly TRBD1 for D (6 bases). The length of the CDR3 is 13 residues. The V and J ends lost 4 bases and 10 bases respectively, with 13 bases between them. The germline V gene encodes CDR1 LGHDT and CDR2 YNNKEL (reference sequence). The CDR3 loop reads CASSPFSGAKLFF. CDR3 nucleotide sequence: TGTGCCAGCAGCCCGTTTTCAGGGGCAAAACTGTTTTTT.

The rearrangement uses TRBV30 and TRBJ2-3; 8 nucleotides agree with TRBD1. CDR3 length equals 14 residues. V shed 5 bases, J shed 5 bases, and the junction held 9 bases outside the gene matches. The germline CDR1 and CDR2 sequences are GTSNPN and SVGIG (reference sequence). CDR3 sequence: CAWAETGVGDTQYF. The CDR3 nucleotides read TGTGCCTGGGCGGAGACAGGGGTTGGAGATACGCAGTATTTT.

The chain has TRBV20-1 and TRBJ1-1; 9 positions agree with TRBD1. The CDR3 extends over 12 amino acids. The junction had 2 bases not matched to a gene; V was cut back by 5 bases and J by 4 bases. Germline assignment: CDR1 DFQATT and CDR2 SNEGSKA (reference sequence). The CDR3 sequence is CSALQGATEAFF. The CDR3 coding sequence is TGCAGTGCTCTACAGGGGGCCACTGAAGCTTTCTTT.

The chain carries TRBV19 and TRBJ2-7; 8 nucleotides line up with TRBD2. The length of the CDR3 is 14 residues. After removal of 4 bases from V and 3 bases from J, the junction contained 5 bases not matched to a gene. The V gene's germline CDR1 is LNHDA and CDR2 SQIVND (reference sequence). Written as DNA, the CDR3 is TGTGCCAGTAGTACAATAGCGGGAAGCTACGAGCAGTACTTC. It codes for CASSTIAGSYEQYF. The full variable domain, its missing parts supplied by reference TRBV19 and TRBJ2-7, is DGGITQSPKYLFRKEGQNVTLSCEQNLNHDAMYWYRQDPGQGLRLIYYSQIVNDFQKGDIAEGYSVSREKKESFPLTVTSAQKNPTAFYLCASSTIAGSYEQYFGPGTRLTVT.

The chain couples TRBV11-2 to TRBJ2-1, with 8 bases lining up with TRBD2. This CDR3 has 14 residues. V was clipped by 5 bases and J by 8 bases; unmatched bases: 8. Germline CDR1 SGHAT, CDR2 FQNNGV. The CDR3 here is CASSPQLAADEQFF. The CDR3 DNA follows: TGTGCCAGCAGCCCTCAACTAGCGGCCGATGAGCAGTTCTTC.

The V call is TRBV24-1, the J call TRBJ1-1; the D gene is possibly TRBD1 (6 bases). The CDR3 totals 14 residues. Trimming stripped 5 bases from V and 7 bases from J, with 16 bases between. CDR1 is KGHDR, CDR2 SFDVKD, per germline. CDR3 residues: CATSAGAGGFEAFF. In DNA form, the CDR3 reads TGTGCCACCAGTGCAGGTGCGGGGGGCTTTGAAGCTTTCTTT.

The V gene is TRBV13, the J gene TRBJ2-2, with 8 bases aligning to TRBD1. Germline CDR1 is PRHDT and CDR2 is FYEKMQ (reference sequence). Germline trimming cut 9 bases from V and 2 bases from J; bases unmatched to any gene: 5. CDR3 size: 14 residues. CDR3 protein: CARPTGDNTGELFF. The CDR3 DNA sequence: TGTGCCAGGCCGACAGGGGATAACACCGGGGAGCTGTTTTTT.

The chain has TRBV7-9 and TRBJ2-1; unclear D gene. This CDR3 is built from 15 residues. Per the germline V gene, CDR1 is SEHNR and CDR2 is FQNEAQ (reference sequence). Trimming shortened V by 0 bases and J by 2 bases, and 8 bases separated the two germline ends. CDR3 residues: CASSLAVGPYNEQFF. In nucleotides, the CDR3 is TGTGCCAGCAGCTTAGCGGTGGGCCCCTACAATGAGCAGTTCTTC.

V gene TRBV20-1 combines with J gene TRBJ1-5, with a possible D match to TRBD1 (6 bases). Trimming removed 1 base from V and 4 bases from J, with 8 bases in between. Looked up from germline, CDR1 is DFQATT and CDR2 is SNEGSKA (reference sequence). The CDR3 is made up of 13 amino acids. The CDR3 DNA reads TGCAGTGCTAGAGCAGGGGAGAATCAGCCCCAGCATTTT. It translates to CSARAGENQPQHF.